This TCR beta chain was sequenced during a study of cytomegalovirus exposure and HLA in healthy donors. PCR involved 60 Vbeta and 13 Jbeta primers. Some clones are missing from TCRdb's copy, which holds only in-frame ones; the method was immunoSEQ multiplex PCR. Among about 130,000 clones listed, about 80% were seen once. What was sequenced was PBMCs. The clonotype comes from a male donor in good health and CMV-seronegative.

The CDR3 nucleotides read TGCGCCAGCAGAGCTAGCGGGGGGGCCGCGCAAGAGACCCAGTACTTC. Protein product: CASRASGGAAQETQYF. The genes are TRBV5-1 and TRBJ2-5; the match to TRBD2 covers 12 bases. Germline CDR1 and CDR2: SGHRS and YFSETQ. V lost 5 bases to trimming and J lost 2 bases; unmatched junction nucleotides: 7. CDR3 length: 16 residues.